Following are 16 T cell receptor beta chains from one sample sequenced in a study of CD4 T cells in relation to SARS-CoV-2 and coronaviruses. The method was immunoSEQ multiplex PCR; TCRdb's version includes in-frame clones alone and lacks a portion of them. The data contain approximately 12,000 clones, approximately 80% of them singletons. The unexposed donors gave CD4+ T cells in about 2010-2019, prior to COVID-19. After about 10 days of culture, CD4+ T cells were isolated. What these receptors recognize is not known. Sequenced sample: CD4+ T cells from PBMCs, cultured in vitro. The receptors derive from a human donor in good health.

V and J are TRBV5-4 and TRBJ2-2; D gene unclear. The length of the CDR3 is 13 residues. V lost 0 bases to trimming and J lost 5 bases, with 5 bases between them. Per the germline V gene, CDR1 is SGHNT and CDR2 is YYREEE (reference sequence). Written as DNA, the CDR3 is TGTGCCAGCAGCTTGGACCGGACCGGGGAGCTGTTTTTT. Translating gives CASSLDRTGELFF.

This chain connects TRBV12-3 or TRBV12-4 to TRBJ2-7; the D is unclear. V lost 3 bases and J 3 bases, leaving 9 bases between the germline ends. The CDR3 totals 13 residues. In DNA, the CDR3 is TGTGCCAGCAGTTTGAATGACGACTACGAGCAGTACTTC. Its protein is CASSLNDDYEQYF.

V gene TRBV3-1 (or the pseudogene TRBV3-2) combines with J gene TRBJ1-1, with 10 bases matching TRBD1. V lost 5 bases and J lost 5; bases outside the gene matches: 8. The CDR3 is 15 residues long. Germline CDR1 reads LGHDT; CDR2 reads YNNKEL (reference sequence). The CDR3 DNA sequence: TGTGCCAGCAGCATGTCGACAGGGGGCTTTACTGAAGCTTTCTTT. This sequence encodes CASSMSTGGFTEAFF.

The chain recombines TRBV9 with TRBJ1-6; no definite D call. Trimming stripped 0 bases from V and 6 bases from J, with 10 bases between. This CDR3 has 15 residues. Germline V lookup: CDR1 SGDLS, CDR2 YYNGEE. CDR3 bases: TGTGCCAGCAGCGTAGCTGGTGACACTAATTCACCCCTCCACTTT. It codes for CASSVAGDTNSPLHF.

The rearrangement uses TRBV4-2 and TRBJ1-3, with TRBD1 matching 8 bases. The germline gives CDR1 LGHNA, CDR2 YNFKEQ. This CDR3 spans 18 amino acids. Unmatched junction bases numbered 12, after V lost 1 base and J lost 4 bases. The CDR3 sequence is CASSQASDRGLPGNTIYF. The DNA of the CDR3 is TGTGCCAGCAGCCAAGCGAGCGACAGGGGCTTGCCGGGAAACACCATATATTTT.

The J gene is TRBJ1-4, the V gene TRBV19; D gene uncertain. The CDR3 consists of 14 residues. Germline V gene data show CDR1 as LNHDA and CDR2 as SQIVND (reference sequence). Trimming shortened V by 0 bases and J by 0 bases, and 2 bases separated the two germline ends. The CDR3 is CASSIDSTNEKLFF. The DNA of the CDR3 is TGTGCCAGTAGTATAGACTCAACTAATGAAAAACTGTTTTTT.

The chain uses TRBV10-3 and TRBJ1-3, with D unresolved. This CDR3 has 13 residues. In germline, CDR1 is ENHRY, CDR2 SYGVKD. Trimming took off 0 bases at V and 3 bases at J, with 3 bases between the two ends. This CDR3 is CAISESNGNTIYF. For the CDR3, the DNA is TGTGCCATCAGTGAGTCGAATGGAAACACCATATATTTT.

The chain uses TRBV10-3 and TRBJ2-3; D not resolved. The CDR3 is made up of 14 amino acids. V was cut by 2 bases and J by 2 bases, with 8 bases left in between. CDR1 is ENHRY and CDR2 is SYGVKD in the germline V gene. CDR3 DNA sequence: TGTGCCATCAGTGAGGGTCAGGACACAGATACGCAGTATTTT. It encodes CAISEGQDTDTQYF.

CDR3 amino acids: CASSFADRNGGYTF. CDR3 bases: TGCGCCAGCAGCTTCGCGGACAGGAATGGGGGCTACACCTTC. V usage is TRBV5-1 and J usage is TRBJ1-2; 7 bases agree with TRBD1. Germline trimming cut 2 bases from V and 8 bases from J; bases unmatched to any gene: 9. The CDR3 sequence is 14 residues long. Looked up from germline, CDR1 is SGHRS and CDR2 is YFSETQ.

The chain links TRBV5-1 to TRBJ2-7, with D unresolved. The CDR3 extends over 15 amino acids. Deletions cut 0 bases from V and 2 bases from J, with 12 bases between. In germline, CDR1 is SGHRS, CDR2 YFSETQ. The CDR3 region has the DNA TGCGCCAGCAGCTTGGCCGCGTCCGGAGCCTACGAGCAGTACTTC. Amino acids: CASSLAASGAYEQYF.

DNA of the CDR3: TGCAGCGTTGATGGGACAGGGGTGTCAGATACGCAGTATTTT. The encoded protein is CSVDGTGVSDTQYF. This chain links TRBV29-1 with TRBJ2-3, with 10 bases identical to TRBD1. The CDR3 consists of 14 residues. V lost 3 bases and J lost 4; bases outside the gene matches: 4. The germline CDR1 and CDR2 sequences are SQVTM and ANQGSEA.

The V gene is TRBV12-5, the J gene TRBJ2-3; D is undetermined. The germline gives CDR1 LGHNT, CDR2 FRNRAP. With 6 bases removed from V and 1 base from J, the gap between germline ends came to 14 bases. The CDR3 runs to 15 residues. CDR3 in amino acids: CASGPISARTDTQYF. The DNA for the CDR3 is TGTGCTAGTGGCCCCATTTCCGCGCGCACAGATACGCAGTATTTT.

The chain has TRBV19 and TRBJ1-2; D unresolved. V was cut by 2 bases and J by 3 bases, with 4 bases left in between. The germline V gene encodes CDR1 LNHDA and CDR2 SQIVND (reference sequence). There are 12 residues in the CDR3. CDR3 sequence: CASSIKDYGYTF. Here the CDR3 DNA reads TGTGCCAGTAGTATAAAGGACTATGGCTACACCTTC.

DNA of the CDR3: TGTGCCATCAGTGAGTCTGAACAGGGAAAGGCGGGGGATTCACCCCTCCACTTT. Its translation: CAISESEQGKAGDSPLHF. The V gene is TRBV10-3, the J gene TRBJ1-6; D might be TRBD1 (6 bases). V was shortened by 0 bases and J by 8 bases, with 20 bases between the two germline ends. CDR3 length equals 18 residues. Germline V lookup: CDR1 ENHRY, CDR2 SYGVKD.

The chain carries TRBV19 and TRBJ1-2; possible D gene TRBD1, 6 bases. CDR1 and CDR2 (germline): LNHDA, SQIVND (reference sequence). The CDR3 loop spans 13 amino acids. V lost 6 bases to trimming and J lost 3 bases, with 11 bases between them. In DNA, the CDR3 is TGTGCCAGTAGAAAAAGACAGGACTATGGCTACACCTTC. It translates to CASRKRQDYGYTF.

This chain connects TRBV6-1 to TRBJ1-4; D gene uncertain. The CDR3 runs to 15 residues. V lost 2 bases and J lost 8, with 15 bases in between. Looked up from germline, CDR1 is MNHNS and CDR2 is SASEGT. The CDR3 DNA reads as TGTGCCAGCAGTGAACAGTCAGCAGCGGCAGAAAAACTGTTTTTT. Translating gives CASSEQSAAAEKLFF.